This is a list of T cell receptor beta chains from one sample in a study of CD8+ T cells in alopecia areata. Only in-frame clones appear in the TCRdb table, and some are missing; sequencing was by immunoSEQ multiplex PCR. The sample shows 65,000 to 90,000 clones, roughly half of them seen only once. Sample: NKG2D-high CD8+ T cells sorted from blood. Receptors originate from a human donor with alopecia areata. CDR3s include the opening cysteine and the closing phenylalanine or tryptophan. The D gene is left open where the match is weak. The size entry is marked missing in some rows and otherwise reads once, few, many or a size class.

V gene	D gene	J gene	clone size	CDR3 protein	CDR3 DNA
TRBV6-5	TRBD1	TRBJ2-7	.	CASRTTGGSYEQYF	TGTGCCAGCAGAACGACAGGGGGGAGCTACGAGCAGTACTTC
TRBV30	.	TRBJ1-1	.	CAWSKNSGTEAFF	TGTGCCTGGAGTAAGAACTCGGGGACTGAAGCTTTCTTT
TRBV9	.	TRBJ1-2	.	CASSVTRANYGYTF	TGTGCCAGCAGCGTAACGCGAGCTAACTATGGCTACACCTTC
TRBV28	TRBD1	TRBJ2-7	many	CASNIAPGQGVREQYF	TGTGCCAGCAACATCGCACCGGGACAGGGGGTGAGAGAGCAGTACTTC
TRBV4-1	.	TRBJ2-3	.	CASSQMLGADTQYF	TGCGCCAGCAGCCAAATGCTCGGGGCCGATACGCAGTATTTT
TRBV27	.	TRBJ2-2	few	CASSRSGAGELFF	TGTGCCAGCAGCCGATCCGGGGCCGGGGAGCTGTTTTTT
TRBV6-5	.	TRBJ2-5	.	CASSYFTQGRETQYF	TGTGCCAGCAGTTACTTTACTCAGGGTAGAGAGACCCAGTACTTC
TRBV7-9	TRBD1	TRBJ1-1	.	CAGQQTTGGATEAFF	TGTGCCGGACAACAGACGACAGGGGGCGCGACTGAAGCTTTCTTT
TRBV10-3	.	TRBJ2-7	.	CAISDSYEQYF	TGTGCCATCAGTGACAGCTACGAGCAGTACTTC
TRBV27	TRBD2	TRBJ2-7	once	CASRVLPGGEQYF	TGTGCCAGCAGAGTCCTTCCGGGGGGCGAGCAGTACTTC
TRBV7-2	TRBD1	TRBJ2-7	.	CASTNRPGQSYEQYF	TGTGCCAGCACAAATCGCCCGGGACAGAGCTACGAGCAGTACTTC
TRBV27	TRBD2	TRBJ2-1	.	CASSSREGPDEQFF	TGTGCCAGCAGTTCGCGGGAGGGCCCCGATGAGCAGTTCTTC